One sample yielded the 27 T cell receptor beta chains listed below, sequenced in a study of blood T cells in healthy people across ages. PCR was performed a second time for about 6 to 12 cycles using a sample-barcoded 5' primer and a J-beta primer mix. MiXCR, applied by TCRdb to the 5' RACE reads, yields one record per CDR3 protein. The sample lists about 670,000 distinct CDR3 sequences, under 65% seen once, with approximately 15% in the top ten. Sample: blood. Source of these receptors: a woman over 75 in good health.

The sample holds many counts of this clonotype. The chain joins TRBV28 to TRBJ1-2; 7 bases match TRBD1. CDR3 length: 12 residues. Looked up from germline, CDR1 is MDHEN and CDR2 is SYDVKM. V dropped 2 bases and J dropped 6; count of bases not matched to a gene: 0. The CDR3 spells CASSLQGDGYTF. Written as DNA, the CDR3 is TGTGCCAGCAGTTTACAGGGGGATGGCTACACCTTC.

This clonotype has at least ten counts. A much larger clone lies one base from this, so it may be a read error. The V call is TRBV20-1, the J call TRBJ2-1, with no clear D. Matching the DNA end better, TRBJ2-7 makes the J call doubtful. Germline V gene data show CDR1 as DFQATT and CDR2 as SNEGSKA (reference sequence). The length of the CDR3 is 12 residues. The CDR3 spells CSARGSYNEQYF. The CDR3 coding sequence is TGCAGTGCTAGAGGGTCCTACAATGAGCAGTACTTC.

The rearrangement uses TRBV9 and TRBJ1-5; 7 positions match TRBD1. Germline V gene data show CDR1 as SGDLS and CDR2 as YYNGEE. Trimming removed 0 bases from V and 4 bases from J; junction bases left unmatched: 7. The CDR3 has 16 residues. The DNA for the CDR3 is TGTGCCAGCAGCGTAGGAGCGGGACAGCCAAATCAGCCCCAGCATTTT. Its translation is CASSVGAGQPNQPQHF. The full variable domain, with the rest looked up from reference TRBV9 and TRBJ1-5, is DSGVTQTPKHLITATGQRVTLRCSPRSGDLSVYWYQQSLDQGLQFLIQYYNGEERAKGNILERFSAQQFPDLHSELNLSSLELGDSALYFCASSVGAGQPNQPQHFGDGTRLSIL.

This clonotype has at least ten counts. This chain joins TRBV6-5 and TRBJ2-1; D is uncertain. Germline CDR1 is MNHEY and CDR2 is SVGAGI. Trimming stripped 2 bases from V and 12 bases from J, with 8 bases between. The CDR3 length is 11 residues. The CDR3 here is CASSYGLSQFF. The DNA for the CDR3 is TGTGCCAGCAGTTACGGGCTTTCGCAGTTCTTC.

The chain has TRBV20-1 and TRBJ1-5; weak D call: TRBD1 (6 bases). The CDR3 is 17 amino acids. Per the germline V gene, CDR1 is DFQATT and CDR2 is SNEGSKA (reference sequence). Trimming shortened V by 2 bases and J by 3 bases, and 20 bases separated the two germline ends. The CDR3 DNA sequence: TGCAGTGCTAGACCGACAGGTCTGTTCTCCTACAATCAGCCCCAGCATTTT. This gives the protein CSARPTGLFSYNQPQHF.

The V and J genes are TRBV28 and TRBJ1-4; possibly TRBD1 for D (5 bases). There are 17 residues in the CDR3. V gave up 6 bases and J gave up 0 bases, with 17 bases separating them. CDR1 is MDHEN, CDR2 SYDVKM, per germline. CDR3 protein: CASSFGQAFATNEKLFF. CDR3 coding DNA: TGTGCCAGCAGCTTCGGACAAGCCTTTGCAACTAATGAAAAACTGTTTTTT.

This chain uses TRBV4-3 with TRBJ2-1; 11 positions agree with TRBD2. CDR1 is LGHNA and CDR2 is YSLEER in the germline V gene. Trimming took 2 bases from V and 1 from J; bases not matched to a gene: 10. The CDR3 extends over 19 amino acids. The CDR3 protein is CASSQNSGGALGSYNEQFF. CDR3 sequence (DNA): TGCGCCAGCAGCCAAAATAGCGGGGGGGCGTTAGGGTCCTACAATGAGCAGTTCTTC.

This clonotype was seen just once. The chain recombines TRBV7-3 with TRBJ2-3; D remains ambiguous. This CDR3 is 15 amino acids long. The V gene lost 5 bases and the J gene lost 3 bases, with 15 bases spanning the gap. From germline, CDR1 is SGHTA and CDR2 FQGTGA. CDR3 coding DNA: TGTGCCAGCAGCGTAGTTGGGTCAAGGACAGATACGCAGTATTTT. Its translation: CASSVVGSRTDTQYF.

The chain recombines TRBV7-9 with TRBJ2-5; 7 bases map to TRBD2. Germline V gene sequence: CDR1 SEHNR, CDR2 FQNEAQ (reference sequence). V shed 5 bases, J shed 11 bases, and the junction held 17 bases outside the gene matches. This CDR3 comprises 15 residues. The CDR3 coding sequence is TGTGCCAGCAGCCCGAGCGGGAATGACTACAATGAGCAGTACTTC. Its protein is CASSPSGNDYNEQYF.

The rearrangement joins TRBV3-1 to TRBJ1-1, with a possible D match to TRBD1 (6 bases). There are 13 residues in the CDR3. Germline V CDR1 and CDR2: LGHDT, YNNKEL (reference sequence). V gave up 6 bases and J gave up 7 bases, with 15 bases separating them. The CDR3 is CASRNTGRGEAFF. CDR3 DNA sequence: TGTGCCAGCAGGAACACAGGGAGGGGTGAAGCTTTCTTT.

The chain employs TRBV4-3 and TRBJ2-1; 13 bases are a match to TRBD2. The CDR3 sequence is 17 residues long. With 4 bases clipped from V and 3 bases from J, the junction kept 6 bases outside the gene matches. The germline V gene encodes CDR1 LGHNA and CDR2 YSLEER. The CDR3 protein is CASSRTSGGNYYNEQFF. The DNA of the CDR3 is TGCGCCAGCAGCCGGACTAGCGGGGGTAACTACTACAATGAGCAGTTCTTC.

V usage is TRBV5-1 and J usage is TRBJ2-5; 7 nucleotides agree with TRBD1. Germline assignment: CDR1 SGHRS and CDR2 YFSETQ. The ends lost 3 bases at V and 0 bases at J; junction bases unmatched: 2. The CDR3 contains 14 residues. The CDR3, as DNA: TGCGCCAGCAGCTCACAGGGGAACCAAGAGACCCAGTACTTC. It specifies CASSSQGNQETQYF.

This clonotype was counted ten times or more. This chain links TRBV6-6 with TRBJ2-5, with 8 nucleotides matching TRBD2. Trimming took 2 bases from V and 2 from J; bases not matched to a gene: 4. This CDR3 has 15 amino acids. CDR1 is MNHNY and CDR2 is SVGAGI in the germline V gene (reference sequence). Written as DNA, the CDR3 is TGTGCCAGCAGTTACCTCGGACTAGCTCAAGAGACCCAGTACTTC. Encoded protein: CASSYLGLAQETQYF.

In this sample, this clonotype turned up a few times. This rearrangement joins TRBV4-1 to TRBJ2-1; the match to TRBD2 covers 16 bases. Unmatched junction bases numbered 9, after V lost 3 bases and J lost 4 bases. The CDR3 sequence is 19 residues long. CDR1 and CDR2 from the germline V gene are MGHRA and YSYEKL. The DNA of the CDR3 is TGCGCCAGCAGCCATCCGGGACTAGCGGGAGGGCCGGGTTACAATGAGCAGTTCTTC. Protein sequence: CASSHPGLAGGPGYNEQFF.

There are a few counts of this clonotype. The V call is TRBV3-1, the J call TRBJ2-5; D may be TRBD1 or TRBD2 (5 bases each). The CDR3 totals 15 residues. Germline-derived CDR1 and CDR2 are LGHDT and YNNKEL (reference sequence). V shed 3 bases and J shed 5 bases, with 16 bases lying between them. CDR3 in DNA: TGTGCCAGCAGCCACACCGGGTCAGGGACGGAGACCCAGTACTTC. Amino acids: CASSHTGSGTETQYF.

Ten or more counts support this clonotype. The chain joins TRBV20-1 to TRBJ2-7, with 8 bases identical to TRBD2. The germline V gene has CDR1 DFQATT and CDR2 SNEGSKA (reference sequence). The trim removed 1 base at V and 7 bases at J, leaving 9 bases unmatched. The CDR3 spans 14 residues. The CDR3 sequence is CSARVSGDKGEQYF. In nucleotides, the CDR3 is TGCAGTGCTAGAGTTAGCGGGGACAAGGGAGAGCAGTACTTC.

About this clonotype itself: An end of the junction differs from the germline gene, which may be a read error. The gene calls are TRBV12-3 or TRBV12-4 and TRBJ2-3; D remains ambiguous. The CDR3 consists of 14 residues. CDR3 sequence reads: CASSARGNTDMQYF. The CDR3 DNA follows: TGTGCCAGCAGTGCCCGTGGGAACACAGATATGCAGTATTTT.

In this sample, this clonotype turned up a few times. The chain joins TRBV7-8 to TRBJ1-4; weak D call: TRBD1 (6 bases). The CDR3 contains 15 residues. Germline V gene sequence: CDR1 SGHVS, CDR2 FQNEAQ. Deletions cut 5 bases from V and 7 bases from J, with 17 bases between. Here the CDR3 reads CASSPVRGLFEKLFF. CDR3 nucleotides: TGTGCCAGCAGCCCCGTACGGGGGCTCTTTGAAAAACTGTTTTTT.

This clonotype was observed a handful of times. The J gene is TRBJ2-3, the V gene TRBV2, with 8 positions matching TRBD1. This CDR3 spans 13 amino acids. The germline V gene has CDR1 SNHLY and CDR2 FYNNEI. V was clipped by 7 bases and J by 5 bases; unmatched bases: 5. The CDR3 here is CASTRGPQDTQYF. CDR3 bases: TGTGCCAGCACCAGGGGGCCCCAAGATACGCAGTATTTT.

The rearrangement links TRBV20-1 to TRBJ2-5; 14 bases fit TRBD2. Germline loops: CDR1 DFQATT, CDR2 SNEGSKA (reference sequence). V lost 6 bases to trimming and J lost 3 bases; unmatched junction nucleotides: 3. The CDR3 length is 14 residues. The CDR3 region is CSAPGLAGEETQYF. The DNA of the CDR3 is TGCAGTGCGCCGGGACTAGCGGGAGAAGAGACCCAGTACTTC.

This clonotype was seen ten or more times. The genes are TRBV7-9 and TRBJ1-2; 7 bases agree with TRBD1. Unmatched junction bases numbered 11, after V lost 4 bases and J lost 6 bases. CDR3 length: 15 amino acids. The germline CDR1 and CDR2 sequences are SEHNR and FQNEAQ (reference sequence). CDR3 in DNA: TGTGCCAGCAGCTCGGGACAGAGTATTACCGATGGCTACACCTTC. Translated: CASSSGQSITDGYTF.

The genes are TRBV19 and TRBJ2-5; no reliable D call. This CDR3 spans 17 amino acids. Germline V CDR1 and CDR2: LNHDA, SQIVND (reference sequence). V lost 7 bases and J 1 base, leaving 22 bases between the germline ends. CDR3 loop: CASISWRRGSAQETQYF. The CDR3 nucleotides are TGTGCCAGTATTAGCTGGCGTCGCGGCAGCGCCCAAGAGACCCAGTACTTC.

In DNA, the CDR3 is TGTGCCAGCAGCTTAGCGGGGGGGCCGAACGGGGAGCTGTTTTTT. It encodes CASSLAGGPNGELFF. The rearrangement joins TRBV7-2 to TRBJ2-2, with D possibly TRBD2 on 7 matching bases. The V end lost 0 bases, the J end lost 7 bases, and 12 bases lay between the germline ends. Germline CDR1 reads SGHTA; CDR2 reads FQGNSA. The CDR3 consists of 15 residues.

The V and J genes are TRBV12-3 or TRBV12-4 and TRBJ2-5; D gene ambiguous. This CDR3 comprises 12 residues. The V gene lost 7 bases and the J gene lost 3 bases, with 9 bases spanning the gap. CDR3 loop: CASKEWEETQYF. CDR3 DNA sequence: TGTGCCAGCAAGGAATGGGAAGAGACCCAGTACTTC.

This clonotype was counted at least ten times. The V and J genes are TRBV7-9 and TRBJ1-6, with D maybe TRBD1 (5 bases). This CDR3 contains 14 residues. Germline CDR1 reads SEHNR; CDR2 reads FQNEAQ (reference sequence). V lost 4 bases to trimming and J lost 10 bases, with 14 bases between them. CDR3 DNA: TGTGCCAGCAGCTCATGGGGGTCGGGGTCACCCCTCCACTTT. Its protein product is CASSSWGSGSPLHF.

This clonotype occurred a few times. The rearrangement uses TRBV20-1 and TRBJ2-2, with D perhaps given as TRBD1 or TRBD2 (7 bases each). Trimming removed 5 bases at V and 5 bases at J, with 18 bases between. From germline, CDR1 is DFQATT and CDR2 SNEGSKA (reference sequence). The CDR3 is made up of 15 amino acids. CDR3 in amino acids: CSALPGGALTGELFF. Here the CDR3 DNA reads TGCAGTGCTCTTCCAGGGGGGGCCCTGACCGGGGAGCTGTTTTTT.

The chain combines TRBV5-1 with TRBJ2-3; TRBD1 is a possible D gene (5 bases). V lost 7 bases and J 6 bases, leaving 21 bases between the germline ends. The CDR3 spans 15 residues. The germline V gene has CDR1 SGHRS and CDR2 YFSETQ. The CDR3 here is CASRLPTEPGDTQYF. The CDR3 DNA reads TGCGCCAGCCGACTTCCGACAGAGCCAGGGGATACGCAGTATTTT.